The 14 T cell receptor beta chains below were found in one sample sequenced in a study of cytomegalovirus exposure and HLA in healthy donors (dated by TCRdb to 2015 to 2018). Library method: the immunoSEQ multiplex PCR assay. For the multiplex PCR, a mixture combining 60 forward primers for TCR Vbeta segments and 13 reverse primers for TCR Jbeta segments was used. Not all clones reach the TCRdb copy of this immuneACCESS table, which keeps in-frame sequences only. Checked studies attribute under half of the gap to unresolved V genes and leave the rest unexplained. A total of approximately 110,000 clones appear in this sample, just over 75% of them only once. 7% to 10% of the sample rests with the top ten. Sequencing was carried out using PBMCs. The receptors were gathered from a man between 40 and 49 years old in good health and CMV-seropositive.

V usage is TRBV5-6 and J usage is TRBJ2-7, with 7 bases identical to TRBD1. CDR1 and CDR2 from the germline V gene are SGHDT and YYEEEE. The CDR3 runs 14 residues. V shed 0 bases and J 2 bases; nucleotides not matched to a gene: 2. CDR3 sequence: CASSLEGQTYEQYF. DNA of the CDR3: TGTGCCAGCAGCTTGGAGGGACAGACCTACGAGCAGTACTTC.

The DNA for the CDR3 is TGTGCCAGCAGCACCAGCAGGGGCGGGGAGACCCAGTACTTC. Amino acids: CASSTSRGGETQYF. The chain couples TRBV7-8 to TRBJ2-5; D may be TRBD1 (6 bases). The V end was cut by 5 bases, the J end by 5 bases, with 15 bases between. There are 14 residues in the CDR3. The germline CDR1 and CDR2 sequences are SGHVS and FQNEAQ.

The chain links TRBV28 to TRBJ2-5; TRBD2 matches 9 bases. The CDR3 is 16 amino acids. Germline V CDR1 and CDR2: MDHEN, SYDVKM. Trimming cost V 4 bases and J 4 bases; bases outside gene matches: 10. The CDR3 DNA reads TGTGCCAGCAGTTACCTCGGGGGCGGGAGGGCAGAGACCCAGTACTTC. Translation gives CASSYLGGGRAETQYF.

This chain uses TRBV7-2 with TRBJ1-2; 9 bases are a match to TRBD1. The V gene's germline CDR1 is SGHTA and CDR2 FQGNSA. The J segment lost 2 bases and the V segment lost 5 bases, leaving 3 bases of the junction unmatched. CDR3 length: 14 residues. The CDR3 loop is CASSLDRGNYGYTF. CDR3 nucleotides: TGTGCCAGCAGCCTTGACAGGGGGAACTATGGCTACACCTTC.

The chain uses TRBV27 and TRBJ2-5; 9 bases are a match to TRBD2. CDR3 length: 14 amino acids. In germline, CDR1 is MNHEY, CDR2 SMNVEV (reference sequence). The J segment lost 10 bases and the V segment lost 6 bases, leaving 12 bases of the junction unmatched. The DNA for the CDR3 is TGTGCCAGCAGAATCTTAGCGGGAGATGGTATCCAGTACTTC. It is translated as CASRILAGDGIQYF.

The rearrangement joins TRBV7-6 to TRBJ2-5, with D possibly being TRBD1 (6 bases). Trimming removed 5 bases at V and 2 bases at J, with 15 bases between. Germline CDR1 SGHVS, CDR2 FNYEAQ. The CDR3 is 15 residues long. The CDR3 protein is CASSVNHGTQETQYF. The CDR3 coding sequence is TGTGCCAGCAGCGTGAACCATGGGACACAAGAGACCCAGTACTTC. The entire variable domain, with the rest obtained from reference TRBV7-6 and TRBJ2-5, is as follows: GAGVSQSPRYKVTKRGQDVALRCDPISGHVSLYWYRQALGQGPEFLTYFNYEAQQDKSGLPNDRFSAERPEGSISTLTIQRTEQRDSAMYRCASSVNHGTQETQYFGPGTRLLVL.

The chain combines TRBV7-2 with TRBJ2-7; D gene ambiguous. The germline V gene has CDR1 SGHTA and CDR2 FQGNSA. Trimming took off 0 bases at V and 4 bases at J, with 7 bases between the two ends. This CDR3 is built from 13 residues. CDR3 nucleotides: TGTGCCAGCAGCTTAGCAAGAGAATACGAGCAGTACTTC. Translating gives CASSLAREYEQYF.

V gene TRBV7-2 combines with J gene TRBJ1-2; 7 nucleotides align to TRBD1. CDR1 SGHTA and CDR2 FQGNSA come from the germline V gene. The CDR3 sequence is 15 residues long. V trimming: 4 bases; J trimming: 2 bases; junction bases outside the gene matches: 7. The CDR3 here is CASSSDRASNYGYTF. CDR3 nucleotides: TGTGCCAGCAGCTCAGACAGGGCTTCGAACTATGGCTACACCTTC.

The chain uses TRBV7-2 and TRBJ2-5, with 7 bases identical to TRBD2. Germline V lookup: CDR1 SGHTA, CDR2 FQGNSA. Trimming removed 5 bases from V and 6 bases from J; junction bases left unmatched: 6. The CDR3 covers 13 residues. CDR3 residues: CASSLGGSQTQYF. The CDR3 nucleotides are TGTGCCAGCAGCCTCGGCGGGAGCCAGACCCAGTACTTC.

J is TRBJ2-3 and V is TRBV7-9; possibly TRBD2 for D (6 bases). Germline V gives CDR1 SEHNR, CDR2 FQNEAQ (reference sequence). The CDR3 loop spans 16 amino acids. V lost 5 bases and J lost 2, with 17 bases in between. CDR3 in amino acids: CASSPHSGSATDTQYF. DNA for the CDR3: TGTGCCAGCAGCCCTCATAGCGGATCTGCCACAGATACGCAGTATTTT.

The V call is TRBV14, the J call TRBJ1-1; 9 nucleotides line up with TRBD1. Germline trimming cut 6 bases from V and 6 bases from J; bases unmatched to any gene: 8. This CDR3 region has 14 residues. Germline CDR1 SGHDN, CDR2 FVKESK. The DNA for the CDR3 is TGTGCCAGCAGGCAGGGGACAGGGACGCCTGAAGCTTTCTTT. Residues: CASRQGTGTPEAFF.

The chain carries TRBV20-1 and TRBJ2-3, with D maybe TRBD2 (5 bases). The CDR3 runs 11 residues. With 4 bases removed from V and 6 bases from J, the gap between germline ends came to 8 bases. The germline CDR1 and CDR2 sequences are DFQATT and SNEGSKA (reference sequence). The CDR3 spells CSATGMDTQYF. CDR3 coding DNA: TGCAGTGCTACCGGGATGGATACGCAGTATTTT.

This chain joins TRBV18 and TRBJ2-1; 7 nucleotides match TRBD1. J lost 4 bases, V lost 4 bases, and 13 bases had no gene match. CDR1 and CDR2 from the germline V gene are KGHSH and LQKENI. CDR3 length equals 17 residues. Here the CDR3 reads CASSRPGLQGKYNEQFF. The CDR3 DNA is TGTGCCAGCTCACGTCCGGGCTTACAGGGGAAATACAATGAGCAGTTCTTC.

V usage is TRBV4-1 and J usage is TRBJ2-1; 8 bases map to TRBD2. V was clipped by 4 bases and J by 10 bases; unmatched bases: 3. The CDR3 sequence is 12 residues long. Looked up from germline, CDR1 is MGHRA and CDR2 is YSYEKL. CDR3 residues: CASSPGGDEQFF. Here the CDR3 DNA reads TGCGCCAGCAGCCCCGGGGGGGACGAGCAGTTCTTC.